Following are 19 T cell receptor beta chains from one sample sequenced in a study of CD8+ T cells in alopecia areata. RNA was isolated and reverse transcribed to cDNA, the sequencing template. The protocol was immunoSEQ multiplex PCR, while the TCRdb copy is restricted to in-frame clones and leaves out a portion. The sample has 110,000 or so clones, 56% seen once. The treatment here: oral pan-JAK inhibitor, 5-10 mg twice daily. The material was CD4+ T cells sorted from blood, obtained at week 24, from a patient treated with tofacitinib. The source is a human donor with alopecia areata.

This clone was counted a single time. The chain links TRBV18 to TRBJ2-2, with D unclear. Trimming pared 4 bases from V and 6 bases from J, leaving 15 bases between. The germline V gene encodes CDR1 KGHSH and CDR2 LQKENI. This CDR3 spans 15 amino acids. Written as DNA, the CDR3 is TGTGCCAGCTCACTCGCCGGCAGAACGGCCGGGGAGCTGTTTTTT. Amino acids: CASSLAGRTAGELFF.

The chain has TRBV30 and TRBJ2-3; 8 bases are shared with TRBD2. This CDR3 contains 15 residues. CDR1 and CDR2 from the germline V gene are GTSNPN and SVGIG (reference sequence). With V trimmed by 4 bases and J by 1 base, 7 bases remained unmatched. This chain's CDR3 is CAWTLPTSGTDTQYF. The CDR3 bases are TGTGCCTGGACTCTTCCGACTAGCGGCACAGATACGCAGTATTTT.

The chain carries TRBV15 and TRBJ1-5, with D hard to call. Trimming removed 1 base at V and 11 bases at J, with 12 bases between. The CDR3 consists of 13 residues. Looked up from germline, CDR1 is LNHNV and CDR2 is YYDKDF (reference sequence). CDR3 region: CATSRGDLLSQHF. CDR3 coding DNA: TGTGCCACCAGCAGAGGCGACCTTTTGTCCCAGCATTTT.

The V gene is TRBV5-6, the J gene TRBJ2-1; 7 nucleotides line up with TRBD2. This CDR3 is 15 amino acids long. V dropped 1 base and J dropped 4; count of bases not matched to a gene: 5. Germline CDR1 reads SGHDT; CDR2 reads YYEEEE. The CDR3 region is CASSLNGGSYNEQFF. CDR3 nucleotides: TGTGCCAGCAGCTTGAACGGGGGGAGTTACAATGAGCAGTTCTTC.

In nucleotides, the CDR3 is TGTGCCAGTAGTAAGGTGAATAATTCACCCCTCCACTTT. Amino acids: CASSKVNNSPLHF. The gene calls are TRBV19 and TRBJ1-6; D uncertain. Germline V gene sequence: CDR1 LNHDA, CDR2 SQIVND (reference sequence). Trimming stripped 4 bases from V and 5 bases from J, with 6 bases between. The CDR3 is 13 amino acids. Complete variable domain (other parts from reference TRBV19 and TRBJ1-6): DGGITQSPKYLFRKEGQNVTLSCEQNLNHDAMYWYRQDPGQGLRLIYYSQIVNDFQKGDIAEGYSVSREKKESFPLTVTSAQKNPTAFYLCASSKVNNSPLHFGNGTRLTVT.

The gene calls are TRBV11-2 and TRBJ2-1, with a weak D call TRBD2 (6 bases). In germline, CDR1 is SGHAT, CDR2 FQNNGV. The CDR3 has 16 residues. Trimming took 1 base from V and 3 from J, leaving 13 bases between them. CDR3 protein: CASSLVGGVDYNEQFF. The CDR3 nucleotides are TGTGCCAGCAGCTTAGTTGGAGGGGTAGACTACAATGAGCAGTTCTTC.

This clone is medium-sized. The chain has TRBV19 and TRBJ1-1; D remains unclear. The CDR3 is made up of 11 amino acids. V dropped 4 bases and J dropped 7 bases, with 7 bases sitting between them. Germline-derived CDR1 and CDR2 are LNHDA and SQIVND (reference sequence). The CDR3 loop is CASSNSYEAFF. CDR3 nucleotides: TGTGCCAGTAGTAACAGTTATGAAGCTTTCTTT.

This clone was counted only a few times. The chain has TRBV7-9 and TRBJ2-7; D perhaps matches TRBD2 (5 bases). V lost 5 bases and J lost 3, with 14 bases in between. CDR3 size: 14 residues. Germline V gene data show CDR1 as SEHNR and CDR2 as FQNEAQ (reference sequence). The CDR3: CASSPAWTLYEQYF. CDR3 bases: TGTGCCAGCAGCCCCGCCTGGACTCTCTACGAGCAGTACTTC.

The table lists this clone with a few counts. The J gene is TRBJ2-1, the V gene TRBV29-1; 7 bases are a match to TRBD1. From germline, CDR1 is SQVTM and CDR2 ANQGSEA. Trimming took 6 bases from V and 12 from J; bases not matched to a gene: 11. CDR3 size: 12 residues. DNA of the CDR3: TGCAGCGTGCAGATACAGGGGCTGGGGCAGTTCTTC. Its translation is CSVQIQGLGQFF.

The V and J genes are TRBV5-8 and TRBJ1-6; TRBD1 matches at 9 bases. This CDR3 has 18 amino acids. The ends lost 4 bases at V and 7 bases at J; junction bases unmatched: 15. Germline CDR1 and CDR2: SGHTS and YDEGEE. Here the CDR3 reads CASSNPDRGTTLNSPLHF. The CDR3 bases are TGTGCCAGCAGCAACCCGGACAGGGGAACCACTCTGAATTCACCCCTCCACTTT.

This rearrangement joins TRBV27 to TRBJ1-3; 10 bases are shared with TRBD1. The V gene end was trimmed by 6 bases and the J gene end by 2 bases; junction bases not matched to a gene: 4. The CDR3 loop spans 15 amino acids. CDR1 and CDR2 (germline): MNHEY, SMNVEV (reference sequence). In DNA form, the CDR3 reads TGTGCCAGCAGGCGACAGGGGGCGACTGGAAACACCATATATTTT. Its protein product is CASRRQGATGNTIYF.

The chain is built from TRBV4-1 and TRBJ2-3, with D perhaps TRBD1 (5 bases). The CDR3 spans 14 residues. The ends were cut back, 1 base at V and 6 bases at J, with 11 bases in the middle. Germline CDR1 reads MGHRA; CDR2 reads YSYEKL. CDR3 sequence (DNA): TGCGCCAGCAGCCAAGCTGGGGCCAGGGATACGCAGTATTTT. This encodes CASSQAGARDTQYF.

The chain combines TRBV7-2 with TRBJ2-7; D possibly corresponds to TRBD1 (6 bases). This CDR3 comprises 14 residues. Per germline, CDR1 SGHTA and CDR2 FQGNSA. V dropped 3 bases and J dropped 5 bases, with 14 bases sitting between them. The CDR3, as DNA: TGTGCCAGCAGCTTCACTCAGGGGACAAACGAGCAGTACTTC. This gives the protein CASSFTQGTNEQYF.

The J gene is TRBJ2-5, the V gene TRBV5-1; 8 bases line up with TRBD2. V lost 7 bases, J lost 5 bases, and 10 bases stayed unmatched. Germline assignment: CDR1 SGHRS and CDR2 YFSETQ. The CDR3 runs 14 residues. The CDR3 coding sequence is TGCGCCAGCGCGCGGCCCGGACTAGCCGAGACCCAGTACTTC. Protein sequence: CASARPGLAETQYF.

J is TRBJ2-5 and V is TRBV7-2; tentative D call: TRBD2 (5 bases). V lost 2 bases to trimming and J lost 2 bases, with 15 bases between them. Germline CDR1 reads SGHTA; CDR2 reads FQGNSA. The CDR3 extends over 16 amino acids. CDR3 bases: TGTGCCAGCAGCTTAAGTAGGACTCGAAGGCAAGAGACCCAGTACTTC. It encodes CASSLSRTRRQETQYF.

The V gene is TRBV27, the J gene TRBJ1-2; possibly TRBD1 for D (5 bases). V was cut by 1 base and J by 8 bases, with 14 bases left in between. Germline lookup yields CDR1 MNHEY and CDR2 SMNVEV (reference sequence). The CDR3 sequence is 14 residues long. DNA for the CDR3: TGTGCCAGCAGTTTATTGGGGGAATCTGGAGGCTACACCTTC. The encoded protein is CASSLLGESGGYTF.

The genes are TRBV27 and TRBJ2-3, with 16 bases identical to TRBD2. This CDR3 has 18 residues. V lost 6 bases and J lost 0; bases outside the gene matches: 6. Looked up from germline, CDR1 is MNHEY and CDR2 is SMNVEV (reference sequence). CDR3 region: CASSPGLAGGRSTDTQYF. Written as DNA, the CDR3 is TGTGCCAGCAGCCCGGGACTAGCGGGGGGGCGGAGCACAGATACGCAGTATTTT.

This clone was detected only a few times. The DNA for the CDR3 is TGCGCCAGCAGCTCCGTCCCGGGGTCAGATACGCAGTATTTT. Protein: CASSSVPGSDTQYF. The rearrangement uses TRBV5-1 and TRBJ2-3, with D maybe TRBD2 (5 bases). Germline V gene sequence: CDR1 SGHRS, CDR2 YFSETQ. The CDR3 length is 14 residues. Trimming pared 3 bases from V and 4 bases from J, leaving 12 bases between.

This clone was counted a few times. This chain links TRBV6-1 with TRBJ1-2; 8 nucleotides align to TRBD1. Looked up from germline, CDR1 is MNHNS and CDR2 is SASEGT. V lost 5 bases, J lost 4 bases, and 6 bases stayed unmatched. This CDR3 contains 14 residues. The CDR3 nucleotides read TGTGCCAGCAGTCCTTTGGACAGGGCCTATGGCTACACCTTC. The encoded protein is CASSPLDRAYGYTF.